Detailed here is one TCR beta chain. The antigen remains unidentified. TCRdb re-analysed the RT-PCR reads in MiXCR, keeping a single row per CDR3 protein. The sample yields almost 250,000 distinct CDR3 sequences, 10% to 15% seen once. CDR1 is SNHLY and CDR2 is FYNNEI in the germline V gene. V was trimmed by 6 bases and J by 0 bases, leaving 6 bases between them. The CDR3 spans 14 residues. The data stem from a study of response to subunit inactivated influenza vaccine. General study results and limits: That few new T cells are recruited by each seasonal influenza vaccination was the authors' suggestion.

Here the sequenced sample was non-naive T cells sorted from PBMCs, taken approximately 15 days before vaccination. The chain links TRBV2 to TRBJ1-6; D is unresolved. This TCR came from a man aged 50 to 60 who received an inactivated influenza vaccine. CDR3 sequence reads: CASRFSSYNSPLHF. The CDR3 region has the DNA TGTGCCAGCAGGTTTAGCTCCTATAATTCACCCCTCCACTTT.